Each of the 2 T cell receptor beta chains below was sequenced from the same sample in a study of Graves' ophthalmopathy and Graves' hyperthyroidism. The study amplified TCR beta CDR3 regions using RNA transcripts. Second-round multiplex PCR came after first-round RT-PCR with HTBI primers. A single record per CDR3 protein comes from TCRdb applying MiXCR to the multiplex PCR reads. The sample records around 1.1 million distinct CDR3 sequences, roughly two fifths being singletons. Sequencing was done on a sample of peripheral blood or thyroid tissue (not recorded which). Source of these receptors: an adult man with Graves' hyperthyroidism.

Remarks on this clonotype: A read error may be the cause here, since a much bigger clone is one base away. V gene TRBV7-9 combines with J gene TRBJ2-7; no definite D call. This CDR3 is built from 11 residues. Germline CDR1 reads SEHNR; CDR2 reads FQNEAQ (reference sequence). The CDR3 DNA reads as TGTACCAGCAACTCCACGGCCGAGCAGTACTTC. This translates into CTSNSTAEQYF.

This clonotype has at least ten counts. The chain links TRBV27 to TRBJ2-7; possibly TRBD1 for D (6 bases). CDR1 and CDR2 from the germline V gene are MNHEY and SMNVEV (reference sequence). The CDR3 length is 15 residues. The V gene lost 5 bases and the J gene lost 0 bases, with 14 bases spanning the gap. The DNA of the CDR3 is TGTGCCAGCAGTCCTTCTCCGGACAGCTCCTACGAGCAGTACTTC. This encodes CASSPSPDSSYEQYF.